This T cell receptor (beta chain) was observed in a study of molecular identifiers for immune sequencing clone quantification. Libraries of naive CD8 cells were prepared from roughly 18,000 to 920,000 sorted cells using 10%, 30% or 50% RNA. When naive CD8 T cells were sorted, they were gated as CD8+CD4-CCR7+CD45RA+. This clonotype has a count of ten or more. Its antigen is unknown. Each CDR3 protein is one row after TCRdb ran MiXCR on the PCR reads. This sample has approximately 37,000 distinct CDR3 sequences, with less than 20% found just once. Germline V lookup: CDR1 SEHNR, CDR2 FQNEAQ (reference sequence). V lost 2 bases, J lost 3 bases, and 6 bases stayed unmatched. This CDR3 spans 15 amino acids. Study-wide points: Jurkat TCR RNA spiked in from one cell (amid one million naive cells) was reportedly detectable.

This chain joins TRBV7-9 and TRBJ2-5; 7 nucleotides line up with TRBD1. The source of this sequence is a human donor in good health. Some libraries in this study had Jurkat cell RNA spiked in. The sequenced sample was naive CD8+ T cells from blood, with Jurkat cell RNA spiked in. Regarding subset: FACS-sorted CD8+CD4-CCR7+CD45RA+ naive T cells. The CDR3 nucleotides read TGTGCCAGCAGCTTAAGTCCTACAGGGGAAGAGACCCAGTACTTC. This sequence encodes CASSLSPTGEETQYF.